This TCR beta chain was observed in a study of response to subunit inactivated influenza vaccine. MiXCR, applied by TCRdb to the RT-PCR reads, yields one record per CDR3 protein. The sample records about 800,000 distinct CDR3 sequences, 20% to 25% being singletons. As to this clonotype: What it binds is unknown. This sequence may be a read error, since a much larger clone differs from it by one base.

Germline loops: CDR1 MNHNS, CDR2 SASEGT. The V and J ends lost 10 bases and 0 bases respectively, with 12 bases between them. The CDR3 totals 13 residues. Study findings and constraints: Authors proposed each seasonal influenza vaccination draws in few new T cells.

The sample in question was PBMCs from blood, obtained less than 6 days after vaccination. This clonotype was sampled from a man aged 45 to 65 who received an inactivated influenza vaccine. The chain couples TRBV6-1 to TRBJ2-5, with D possibly TRBD1 on 6 matching bases. In nucleotides, the CDR3 is TGTGCCATCAGGGGACGGAACCAAGAGACCCAGTACTTC. Its translation is CAIRGRNQETQYF.